The 22 T cell receptor beta chains given below trace back to one sample, sequenced in a study of breast tumors, draining lymph nodes, adjacent tissues. MiXCR, run by TCRdb on the multiplex PCR reads, gives a single entry per CDR3 protein. The sample holds around 19,000 distinct CDR3 sequences; around 33% are singletons and the top ten take 11%. Sequenced input: breast tumor tissue. The receptors originated from a female donor with breast cancer. Some clones in this sample may be carry-over from other donors' samples.

Comments on this clonotype: Possible read error: a much larger clone is one base away. The chain links TRBV19 to TRBJ2-1, with TRBD2 matching over 8 bases. This CDR3 spans 14 amino acids. After removal of 10 bases from V and 8 bases from J, the junction contained 13 bases not matched to a gene. Germline V CDR1 and CDR2: LNHDA, SQIVND (reference sequence). The CDR3 DNA sequence: TGTGCCACCCTAGGACCAGCGGGAGTGGATGAGCAGTTCTTC. This translates into CATLGPAGVDEQFF.

The chain has TRBV5-1 and TRBJ2-7; the D call may be TRBD1 or TRBD2 (5 bases each). Germline assignment: CDR1 SGHRS and CDR2 YFSETQ. This CDR3 comprises 17 residues. V lost 7 bases and J 4 bases, leaving 27 bases between the germline ends. CDR3 residues: CASAPGRTSPAAYEQYF. As DNA, the CDR3 is TGCGCCAGCGCTCCGGGACGGACCTCCCCCGCCGCTTACGAGCAGTACTTC.

This chain joins TRBV4-3 and TRBJ1-5; 11 bases match TRBD1. From germline, CDR1 is LGHNA and CDR2 YSLEER. The CDR3 totals 17 residues. The junction had 2 bases not matched to a gene; V was cut back by 0 bases and J by 1 base. The CDR3 spells CASSQEWTGGSNQPQHF. The CDR3 coding sequence is TGCGCCAGCAGCCAAGAGTGGACAGGGGGCAGCAATCAGCCCCAGCATTTT.

To note about this clonotype: This clone may be a read error of a much larger clone one base away. The gene calls are TRBV6-1 and TRBJ1-5; no clear D gene. CDR1 and CDR2 from the germline V gene are MNHNS and SASEGT. The length of the CDR3 is 14 residues. The CDR3 region is CAGSELDSNQPQHF. Written as DNA, the CDR3 is TGTGCCGGCAGTGAATTAGACAGCAATCAGCCCCAGCATTTT.

A remark on this clonotype: This may stem from a read error, because a much larger clone lies one nucleotide away. V gene TRBV6-2 or TRBV6-3 combines with J gene TRBJ2-2; D possibly uses TRBD1 or TRBD2 (6 bases each). Germline lookup yields CDR1 MNHEY and CDR2 SVGEGT. Trimming cost V 7 bases and J 4 bases, with 10 bases left between them. The CDR3 runs 13 residues. CDR3 loop: CASTWGATGELFF. The CDR3 DNA is TGTGCCAGCACGTGGGGGGCCACCGGGGAGCTGTTTTTT.

This clonotype was recorded many times. The chain couples TRBV6-2 or TRBV6-3 to TRBJ1-6; D not certain. This CDR3 is 13 amino acids long. CDR1 MNHEY and CDR2 SVGEGT come from the germline V gene. Trimming removed 4 bases at V and 7 bases at J, with 8 bases between. For the CDR3, the DNA is TGTGCCAGCAGTTCGCAGGAGAATTCACCCCTCCACTTT. Translated: CASSSQENSPLHF.

The table lists this clonotype with many counts. The V and J genes are TRBV3-1 and TRBJ2-7; 12 positions match TRBD1. Germline lookup yields CDR1 LGHDT and CDR2 YNNKEL (reference sequence). The CDR3 is 15 residues long. V shed 2 bases, J shed 7 bases, and the junction held 6 bases outside the gene matches. The CDR3 coding sequence is TGTGCCAGCAGCCAAACGGGACAGGGGGCGGATGAGCAGTACTTC. Translating it yields CASSQTGQGADEQYF.

This clonotype was counted many times. The chain combines TRBV4-3 with TRBJ2-7, with 10 bases lining up with TRBD1. Germline trimming cut 3 bases from V and 3 bases from J; bases unmatched to any gene: 11. There are 17 residues in the CDR3. Germline V gene lookup returns CDR1 LGHNA and CDR2 YSLEER. CDR3 DNA sequence: TGCGCCAGCAGCCAGAACTTGATCGGGACAGGGGTCTACGAGCAGTACTTC. As protein: CASSQNLIGTGVYEQYF.

V gene TRBV7-9 combines with J gene TRBJ2-7; 9 bases are shared with TRBD1. CDR3 length: 15 amino acids. The ends lost 7 bases at V and 3 bases at J; junction bases unmatched: 10. Germline-derived CDR1 and CDR2 are SEHNR and FQNEAQ (reference sequence). The CDR3 DNA is TGTGCCAGCAACCTTCGACAGGGGGTTAACTACGAGCAGTACTTC. Protein sequence: CASNLRQGVNYEQYF.

This clonotype was recorded at least ten times. The chain is built from TRBV25-1 and TRBJ2-5; no reliable D call. The CDR3 contains 14 residues. Trimming stripped 2 bases from V and 5 bases from J, with 12 bases between. Looked up from germline, CDR1 is MGHDK and CDR2 is SYGVNS. CDR3 sequence reads: CASSEPSLGETQYF. The CDR3 region has the DNA TGTGCCAGCAGTGAACCTAGTCTCGGGGAGACCCAGTACTTC.

This chain links TRBV5-5 with TRBJ2-7; 9 bases agree with TRBD1. V dropped 5 bases and J dropped 2; count of bases not matched to a gene: 20. The CDR3 sequence is 19 residues long. The V gene's germline CDR1 is SGHKS and CDR2 YYEKEE (reference sequence). This chain's CDR3 is CASRGPRDREADSPYEQYF. For the CDR3, the DNA is TGTGCCAGCAGAGGCCCCCGGGACAGGGAGGCTGATTCCCCCTACGAGCAGTACTTC. Full variable domain (remainder filled in from reference TRBV5-5 and TRBJ2-7): DAGVTQSPTHLIKTRGQQVTLRCSPISGHKSVSWYQQVLGQGPQFIFQYYEKEERGRGNFPDRFSARQFPNYSSELNVNALLLGDSALYLCASRGPRDREADSPYEQYFGPGTRLTVT.

Comment on this clonotype: Here the CDR3 omits its conserved ending phenylalanine or tryptophan, so a read error is the likely source. This chain links TRBV2 with TRBJ1-6, with 10 nucleotides matching TRBD1. The CDR3 loop spans 15 amino acids. J was trimmed by 10 bases and V by 5 bases; bases with no gene match: 8. Germline loops: CDR1 SNHLY, CDR2 FYNNEI. The CDR3 loop is CASSRQGAWHSPLHL. In nucleotides, the CDR3 is TGTGCCAGCAGTAGACAGGGGGCTTGGCACTCACCCCTCCACCTT.

The chain couples TRBV7-9 to TRBJ2-7; D perhaps matches TRBD2 (6 bases). CDR3 size: 15 residues. CDR1 and CDR2 (germline): SEHNR, FQNEAQ (reference sequence). Trimming took off 4 bases at V and 2 bases at J, with 15 bases between the two ends. CDR3 in amino acids: CASSSSATTPYEQYF. The CDR3 DNA sequence: TGTGCCAGCAGCTCTAGCGCAACAACACCCTACGAGCAGTACTTC.

In regard to this clonotype: As the CDR3 is not closed by the conserved phenylalanine or tryptophan, this likely results from a read error. The genes are TRBV2 and TRBJ2-7; 7 bases agree with TRBD1. Germline V gene lookup returns CDR1 SNHLY and CDR2 FYNNEI. The CDR3 spans 13 residues. The chain's CDR3 is CASSEGTAYEQYL. Written as DNA, the CDR3 is TGCGCCAGCAGTGAAGGGACAGCCTACGAGCAGTACCTC.

This clonotype was observed many times. The rearrangement uses TRBV20-1 and TRBJ2-3; D gene uncertain. The CDR3 loop spans 16 amino acids. Per the germline V gene, CDR1 is DFQATT and CDR2 is SNEGSKA (reference sequence). V was trimmed by 3 bases and J by 4 bases, leaving 20 bases between them. CDR3 bases: TGCAGTGCTAGTGGGGTATGGGTGGGCCCCCCAGATACGCAGTATTTT. Protein: CSASGVWVGPPDTQYF.

This clonotype was found many times. CDR3 bases: TGCAGTGCCCTCCGGAGAACCGGGACTACCATGTACGAGCAGTACTTC. Its protein product is CSALRRTGTTMYEQYF. The chain links TRBV20-1 to TRBJ2-7; TRBD2 matches 7 bases. Germline CDR1 is DFQATT and CDR2 is SNEGSKA (reference sequence). The CDR3 spans 16 residues. V shed 6 bases and J 4 bases; nucleotides not matched to a gene: 18.

This clonotype has ten or more counts. The rearrangement uses TRBV11-2 and TRBJ2-5; D perhaps matches TRBD1 (6 bases). The CDR3 extends over 14 amino acids. V was clipped by 6 bases and J by 4 bases, with 15 bases between them. The V gene's germline CDR1 is SGHAT and CDR2 FQNNGV. The CDR3 nucleotides are TGTGCCAGCAGTTTAACAGGGTCTGGAGAGACCCAGTACTTC. The encoded protein is CASSLTGSGETQYF.

This clonotype was seen at least ten times. The chain links TRBV4-2 to TRBJ2-3; the D is unclear. The CDR3 extends over 16 amino acids. V was shortened by 0 bases and J by 3 bases, with 13 bases between the two germline ends. The germline gives CDR1 LGHNA, CDR2 YNFKEQ. CDR3 sequence reads: CASSQDGWLETDTQYF. CDR3 DNA: TGTGCCAGCAGCCAAGACGGGTGGCTAGAGACAGATACGCAGTATTTT.

This clonotype has a count of ten or more. The V and J genes are TRBV2 and TRBJ2-7, with D perhaps matching TRBD2 (7 bases). This CDR3 has 12 residues. The V gene's germline CDR1 is SNHLY and CDR2 FYNNEI. V was pared by 8 bases and J by 8 bases, with 16 bases between. This CDR3 is CASSRGGIKQYF. In DNA form, the CDR3 reads TGTGCCAGCTCGAGGGGGGGAATCAAGCAGTACTTC.

With respect to this clonotype: Since a much larger clone is just one base distant, this may be a read error. This chain uses TRBV28 with TRBJ1-4; D uncertain. The CDR3 is made up of 13 amino acids. V was clipped by 5 bases and J by 8 bases, with 12 bases between them. Germline V gives CDR1 MDHEN, CDR2 SYDVKM. Here the CDR3 reads CASSLGPTEKLFF. DNA of the CDR3: TGTGCCAGCAGTCTCGGGCCTACCGAAAAACTGTTTTTT.

The rearrangement joins TRBV7-2 to TRBJ2-1; 9 bases match TRBD2. With 5 bases clipped from V and 1 base from J, the junction kept 6 bases outside the gene matches. Germline values: CDR1 SGHTA, CDR2 FQGNSA. The CDR3 runs 16 residues. The DNA for the CDR3 is TGTGCCAGCAGCCCTTTAGCGGGAGATTCCTACAATGAGCAGTTCTTC. The encoded protein is CASSPLAGDSYNEQFF.

The J gene is TRBJ1-2, the V gene TRBV7-8, with D unclear. CDR3 length equals 14 residues. Germline CDR1 and CDR2: SGHVS and FQNEAQ. V was clipped by 0 bases and J by 4 bases, with 9 bases between them. The CDR3 is CASSLAAGGYGYTF. CDR3 DNA sequence: TGTGCCAGCAGCTTAGCGGCAGGTGGCTATGGCTACACCTTC. Full variable domain (missing parts from reference TRBV7-8 and TRBJ1-2): GAGVSQSPRYKVAKRGQDVALRCDPISGHVSLFWYQQALGQGPEFLTYFQNEAQLDKSGLPSDRFFAERPEGSVSTLKIQRTQQEDSAVYLCASSLAAGGYGYTFGSGTRLTVV.